Each of the 8 T cell receptor beta chains below was sequenced from the same sample in a study of circulating CD8 cells and anti-PD-1 response in melanoma. TCR libraries were prepared from about 16 ng of total RNA with the QIAseq Immune Repertoire TCR panel. Via MiXCR, TCRdb re-called the reads, giving one row per CDR3 protein. The sample has some 780 distinct CDR3 sequences; 8% to 9.5% are singletons. Sorting of live CD3+CD8+TCRalphabeta+ cells by PD-1 and/or TIGIT gave four subsets. The sequenced sample was CD8+ T cells from PBMCs, obtained at baseline or after one month of anti-PD-1 therapy (not recorded which). The receptors shown here come from a human donor with melanoma.

This clonotype is large within its sample. The chain carries TRBV19 and TRBJ2-3; a weak D match, TRBD1 (5 bases). Looked up from germline, CDR1 is LNHDA and CDR2 is SQIVND (reference sequence). The CDR3 consists of 14 residues. With 2 bases removed from V and 4 bases from J, the gap between germline ends came to 10 bases. For the CDR3, the DNA is TGTGCCAGTAGTATACTCCAGGGCCCAGATACGCAGTATTTT. It yields the protein CASSILQGPDTQYF.

As concerns this clonotype: A much larger clonotype is one base distant, so this may be a read error. This chain uses TRBV7-2 with TRBJ2-7; D possibly corresponds to TRBD2 (5 bases). The germline V gene has CDR1 SGHTA and CDR2 FQGNSA. This CDR3 spans 11 amino acids. CDR3 in DNA: TGTGCCAGCAGCGACTACTACGGGCAGTACTTC. This encodes CASSDYYGQYF.

By share of the sample, this clonotype is large. The chain is built from TRBV28 and TRBJ2-7, with D perhaps matching TRBD2 (5 bases). The CDR3 contains 15 residues. Germline loops: CDR1 MDHEN, CDR2 SYDVKM. The ends were cut back, 4 bases at V and 3 bases at J, with 16 bases in the middle. CDR3 nucleotide sequence: TGTGCCAGCAGTTGGTCTTCACAGAGGGTCTACGAGCAGTACTTC. The encoded protein is CASSWSSQRVYEQYF.

This clonotype is medium-sized in the sample. The chain uses TRBV11-2 and TRBJ1-1; weak D call: TRBD1 (5 bases). CDR3 length: 14 residues. V lost 7 bases and J 5 bases, leaving 17 bases between the germline ends. Per the germline V gene, CDR1 is SGHAT and CDR2 is FQNNGV. The CDR3 spells CASNPTVRGTEAFF. The DNA of the CDR3 is TGTGCCAGCAATCCGACAGTTCGGGGTACTGAAGCTTTCTTT.

This clonotype is labeled large. The chain uses TRBV20-1 and TRBJ2-1; TRBD2 matches 8 bases. The CDR3 runs to 16 residues. Per the germline V gene, CDR1 is DFQATT and CDR2 is SNEGSKA (reference sequence). V was clipped by 6 bases and J by 6 bases; unmatched bases: 16. This CDR3 reads CSASQRKSGRLNEQFF. The CDR3 DNA reads TGCAGTGCCTCACAGCGTAAGAGCGGGAGACTCAATGAGCAGTTCTTC.

This clonotype is medium-sized (0.01 to 0.1%) in the sample. This chain joins TRBV19 and TRBJ2-7; 7 bases are a match to TRBD2. The CDR3 loop spans 14 amino acids. Germline V gives CDR1 LNHDA, CDR2 SQIVND (reference sequence). The ends lost 5 bases at V and 3 bases at J; junction bases unmatched: 7. The CDR3 sequence: CASSFAGVRYEQYF. The CDR3 nucleotides read TGTGCCAGTAGTTTCGCGGGAGTACGCTACGAGCAGTACTTC.

This clonotype is classed as medium-sized. The rearrangement links TRBV7-2 to TRBJ2-5; TRBD1 matches 7 bases. V lost 0 bases to trimming and J lost 3 bases; unmatched junction nucleotides: 4. CDR1 SGHTA and CDR2 FQGNSA come from the germline V gene. The CDR3 sequence is 15 residues long. The CDR3 DNA reads as TGTGCCAGCAGCTTAGCGGGGACAGTCAAAGAGACCCAGTACTTC. Its translation: CASSLAGTVKETQYF.

This clonotype is categorized as medium-sized. The V gene is TRBV25-1, the J gene TRBJ2-7; possible D gene TRBD1, 6 bases. The CDR3 has 17 residues. Germline V CDR1 and CDR2: MGHDK, SYGVNS. V lost 1 base to trimming and J lost 4 bases, with 20 bases between them. CDR3 protein: CASSELGALTGTYEQYF. In DNA, the CDR3 is TGTGCCAGCAGTGAATTAGGGGCTCTGACAGGAACTTACGAGCAGTACTTC.